This TCR beta chain was sequenced for a study of blood T cell repertoires in COVID-19. This clone is a singleton in its sample. Clones were read by immunoSEQ multiplex PCR, and TCRdb kept only the in-frame ones, dropping some. The sample lists 200,000 to 250,000 clones; 85% to 90% were seen once. The sequence derives from a man aged 30-40 years with COVID-19, enrolled during active disease. The sample comprised peripheral blood.

The CDR3 spells CASSQVWGDLPYEQYF. CDR3 nucleotide sequence: TGCGCCAGCAGCCAAGTTTGGGGGGATCTCCCCTACGAGCAGTACTTC. The J gene is TRBJ2-7, the V gene TRBV4-3; D is possibly TRBD2 (6 bases). CDR1 and CDR2 (germline): LGHNA, YSLEER. There are 16 residues in the CDR3. Trimming stripped 1 base from V and 2 bases from J, with 15 bases between.